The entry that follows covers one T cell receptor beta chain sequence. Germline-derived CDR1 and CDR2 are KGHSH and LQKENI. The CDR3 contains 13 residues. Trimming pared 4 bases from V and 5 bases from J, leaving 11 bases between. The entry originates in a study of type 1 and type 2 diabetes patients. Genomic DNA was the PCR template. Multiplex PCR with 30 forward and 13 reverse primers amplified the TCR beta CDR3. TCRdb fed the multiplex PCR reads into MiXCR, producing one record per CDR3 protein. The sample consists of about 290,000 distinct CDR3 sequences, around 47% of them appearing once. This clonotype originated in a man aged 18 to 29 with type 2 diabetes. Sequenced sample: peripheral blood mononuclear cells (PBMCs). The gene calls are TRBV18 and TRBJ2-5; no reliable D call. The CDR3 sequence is CASSLQLKETQYF. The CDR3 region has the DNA TGTGCCAGCTCACTGCAATTAAAGGAGACCCAGTACTTC.